This T cell receptor (beta chain) was captured by sequencing in a study of blood T cell repertoires in COVID-19 (dated by TCRdb to about 2020). With respect to the entire study: The collaborator samples originated in the United States, Italy and Spain and spanned the acute and convalescent phases of COVID-19. Samples were obtained from the ongoing ImmuneRACE study (first 160 participants) and from about 1,300 subjects provided by 6 global collaborators. Sample metadata almost always included a de-identified subject ID, COVID-19 status, age in years and sex. Deeply sampled blood TCRbeta repertoires from subjects exposed to, actively infected with, or recovered from COVID-19 were included in the dataset. Where available, HLA class I and class II types were obtained from metadata supplied by the sample provider rather than from assay-based typing. The material from the prospective study consisted of cDNA or gDNA derived from T cells, B-cell-depleted T cells, or PBMCs. The repertoires were released in a freely available public database meant as a resource for research on the immune response to SARS-CoV-2. The investigation overall reported the following: Clinical and demographic metadata were provided uncurated, with the amount varying by source and participant.

One collaborating source in Seattle enrolled patients while the patients were actively infected and followed the patients over time throughout the course of disease. Collaborating institutions collected whole blood in K2EDTA tubes following their own protocols. Collaborator samples were shipped for TCRbeta analysis as frozen whole blood, isolated PBMCs, or DNA extracted from either sample type. TCRbeta CDR3 regions were amplified from genomic DNA by means of the immunoSEQ Assay, a bias-controlled multiplex PCR. From the authors' description of their analysis: Nucleated cell counts per sample were estimated from amplification of reference gene primers within the assay. Sequence reads were collapsed and filtered to measure the absolute abundance of every unique TCRbeta CDR3 rearrangement. Productive Simpson clonality was computed per sample as the square root of Simpson's diversity index over productive rearrangements. Held by TCRdb, this immuneACCESS table contains in-frame sequences only and omits some clones. Under half of the omission traces to an unresolved V gene where checked; the cause of the rest is unknown. V and J calls and clone size are copied from that table; D and trimming were computed from the DNA. Counted in this sample were hundreds of thousands of clones; approximately 88% of them appeared once. The top ten constitute roughly 10% of the sample.

Counted from cysteine to phenylalanine, this CDR3 has 17 amino acids. The CDR3 DNA has 51 bases and is translated from base 1. Sequences LNHDA (CDR1) and SQIVND (CDR2) are obtained from the germline V gene (reference sequence). Trimming leaves V shorter by 5 bases and J shorter by 1 base, with the junction holding 5 bases beyond the gene matches. Remarks on this clone: It has no known antigen specificity. Nothing much larger sits one base from this clone, and base qualities are not available.

The V gene is TRBV19 and the J gene is TRBJ2-4; the junction holds 13 bases that match TRBD2. The receptor's source is a woman aged 70-85 years with COVID-19, enrolled during active disease. Sequenced: peripheral blood. Here is the DNA: TGTGCCAGTAGTCACGGACTAGCGGGAGTGGCCAAAAACATTCAGTACTTC. This translates into CASSHGLAGVAKNIQYF.